Below, one T cell receptor (beta chain) is given with its context. These data are taken from a study of human CD8 memory T cell subsets. In germline, CDR1 is KGHSH, CDR2 LQKENI. CDR3 size: 15 residues. Investigators built TCR beta libraries using UMI-labeled 5' RACE. After re-calling the 5' RACE reads, TCRdb lists one entry per CDR3 protein, DNA absent. This sample contains some 11,000 distinct CDR3 sequences. The receptor was derived from a human donor in good health. The chain joins TRBV18 to TRBJ2-1. Sequencing used CD8+ T cells from PBMCs. Here the CDR3 reads CASSPTGAAYNEQFF.